These 17 T cell receptor beta chains originate from one sample sequenced in a study of T cells in Graves' hyperthyroidism and ophthalmopathy. Amplification yielded TCR beta CDR3 regions, with RNA transcripts as the source. When the TCR CDR3 underwent first-round RT-PCR, the HTBI primer set was used. Via MiXCR, TCRdb re-called the multiplex PCR reads, giving one row per CDR3 protein. Among roughly 400,000 distinct CDR3 sequences listed, around an eighth were seen once. The sample was blood. These receptors all come from a man aged 45-65 years with Graves' ophthalmopathy.

This clonotype was detected many times. The CDR3 reads CASSFLTRTWETQYF. CDR3 sequence (DNA): TGTGCCAGCAGCTTCCTGACTAGAACGTGGGAGACCCAGTACTTC. The rearrangement links TRBV5-8 to TRBJ2-5; perhaps TRBD2 as D (6 bases). This CDR3 is built from 15 residues. Germline CDR1 is SGHTS and CDR2 is YDEGEE. V gave up 2 bases and J gave up 5 bases, with 16 bases separating them.

Ten or more counts support this clonotype. The V and J genes are TRBV7-3 and TRBJ2-5; TRBD2 agrees at 7 bases. The CDR3 extends over 15 amino acids. V lost 5 bases and J lost 0; bases outside the gene matches: 6. In germline, CDR1 is SGHTA, CDR2 FQGTGA. CDR3 sequence reads: CASSRGGRDQETQYF. In DNA form, the CDR3 reads TGTGCCAGCAGCCGGGGTGGGAGGGACCAAGAGACCCAGTACTTC.

This clonotype was observed at least ten times. The chain is built from TRBV19 and TRBJ2-3, with D maybe TRBD2 (6 bases). CDR3 length: 15 amino acids. Germline lookup yields CDR1 LNHDA and CDR2 SQIVND (reference sequence). V gave up 4 bases and J gave up 4 bases, with 15 bases separating them. The CDR3 loop reads CASSTAAGMADTQYF. For the CDR3, the DNA is TGTGCCAGTAGTACGGCAGCGGGTATGGCAGATACGCAGTATTTT.

This sequence joins TRBV19 and TRBJ1-5; D possibly corresponds to TRBD1 (5 bases). This CDR3 is 14 amino acids long. V lost 2 bases and J lost 7, with 12 bases in between. The germline V gene has CDR1 LNHDA and CDR2 SQIVND (reference sequence). CDR3 nucleotides: TGTGCCAGTAGTATAACGGGGGGAAGGCAGCCCCAGCATTTT. Its protein product is CASSITGGRQPQHF. Drawing the rest from reference TRBV19 and TRBJ1-5, the complete variable domain is DGGITQSPKYLFRKEGQNVTLSCEQNLNHDAMYWYRQDPGQGLRLIYYSQIVNDFQKGDIAEGYSVSREKKESFPLTVTSAQKNPTAFYLCASSITGGRQPQHFGDGTRLSIL.

This clonotype was observed many times. The chain couples TRBV2 to TRBJ1-5; no clear D. V lost 0 bases and J 3 bases, leaving 9 bases between the germline ends. The CDR3 sequence is 15 residues long. Germline-derived CDR1 and CDR2 are SNHLY and FYNNEI. CDR3 loop: CASSEARQDNQPQHF. The CDR3 DNA follows: TGTGCCAGCAGTGAAGCGAGGCAGGACAATCAGCCCCAGCATTTT.

This clonotype was counted ten times or more. The chain carries TRBV9 and TRBJ2-7, with D hard to call. Germline CDR1 SGDLS, CDR2 YYNGEE. The CDR3 is 14 amino acids. Between the trimmed V and J ends, which lost 0 bases and 2 bases, there was a span of 9 bases. The CDR3 DNA is TGTGCCAGCAGCGTAGCAGCGAGCACCTACGAGCAGTACTTC. It yields the protein CASSVAASTYEQYF.

This clonotype was seen at least ten times. This sequence joins TRBV2 and TRBJ1-2; 8 bases line up with TRBD1. The CDR3 contains 14 residues. Trimming at V came to 5 bases and at J to 1 base, leaving 3 bases not matched to a gene. Germline V gene data show CDR1 as SNHLY and CDR2 as FYNNEI. This chain's CDR3 is CASSTGGNNYGYTF. In DNA form, the CDR3 reads TGTGCCAGCAGTACAGGGGGAAATAACTATGGCTACACCTTC.

This clonotype appeared many times. The chain has TRBV6-4 and TRBJ2-5, with D unresolved. Germline values: CDR1 MRHNA, CDR2 SNTAGT. Trimming cost V 2 bases and J 5 bases, with 9 bases left between them. This CDR3 is 13 amino acids long. This CDR3 reads CASSDLGKETQYF. DNA of the CDR3: TGTGCCAGCAGTGACCTGGGGAAGGAGACCCAGTACTTC.

This clonotype was picked up many times. The chain carries TRBV30 and TRBJ2-2; no firm D call. Trimming removed 1 base at V and 6 bases at J, with 3 bases between. This CDR3 is built from 11 residues. CDR1 and CDR2 from the germline V gene are GTSNPN and SVGIG (reference sequence). The CDR3 spells CAWSGSGELFF. CDR3 DNA: TGTGCCTGGAGTGGGTCCGGGGAGCTGTTTTTT.

V and J are TRBV19 and TRBJ1-1; TRBD1 matches 7 bases. CDR3 length: 14 amino acids. The germline V gene encodes CDR1 LNHDA and CDR2 SQIVND (reference sequence). V shed 4 bases and J 1 base; nucleotides not matched to a gene: 3. In DNA form, the CDR3 reads TGTGCCAGTAGTAACCACAGGGGGAACACTGAAGCTTTCTTT. As protein: CASSNHRGNTEAFF. The whole variable domain, filled in from reference TRBV19 and TRBJ1-1, reads DGGITQSPKYLFRKEGQNVTLSCEQNLNHDAMYWYRQDPGQGLRLIYYSQIVNDFQKGDIAEGYSVSREKKESFPLTVTSAQKNPTAFYLCASSNHRGNTEAFFGQGTRLTVV.

The sample holds many counts of this clonotype. The chain uses TRBV3-1 and TRBJ1-2, with a tentative D call TRBD1 (5 bases). The V gene lost 0 bases and the J gene lost 5 bases, with 19 bases spanning the gap. The germline gives CDR1 LGHDT, CDR2 YNNKEL (reference sequence). This CDR3 is built from 17 residues. For the CDR3, the DNA is TGTGCCAGCAGCCAAGAATCCCGGGCAGGGAGATCGTATGGCTACACCTTC. Translating gives CASSQESRAGRSYGYTF.

The chain links TRBV6-1 to TRBJ2-2; tentatively, D is TRBD2 (6 bases). This CDR3 is 14 amino acids long. Trimming stripped 8 bases from V and 2 bases from J, with 12 bases between. Germline V gene lookup returns CDR1 MNHNS and CDR2 SASEGT. The CDR3 DNA follows: TGTGCCAGCTGTGCGGGGCCAAACACCGGGGAGCTGTTTTTT. This codes for CASCAGPNTGELFF.

Ten or more counts support this clonotype. DNA of the CDR3: TGCAGCGTTCTCTTGAGCGGGAGGGCCGACAATGAGCAGTTCTTC. As protein: CSVLLSGRADNEQFF. J is TRBJ2-1 and V is TRBV29-1; 10 bases fit TRBD2. Germline CDR1 and CDR2: SQVTM and ANQGSEA. V lost 5 bases and J lost 5; bases outside the gene matches: 9. The CDR3 runs to 15 residues.

This clonotype was recorded at least ten times. The chain links TRBV7-2 to TRBJ2-3; tentatively, D is TRBD2 (6 bases). Germline values: CDR1 SGHTA, CDR2 FQGNSA. The CDR3 runs 12 residues. Between the trimmed V and J ends, which lost 3 bases and 5 bases, there was a span of 6 bases. CDR3 sequence: CASSLGLDTQYF. The CDR3 region has the DNA TGTGCCAGCAGCTTGGGACTAGATACGCAGTATTTT.

The rearrangement uses TRBV7-2 and TRBJ2-7, with 9 bases fitting TRBD2. The CDR3 has 15 amino acids. Germline CDR1 SGHTA, CDR2 FQGNSA. V was clipped by 1 base and J by 3 bases; unmatched bases: 4. In DNA, the CDR3 is TGTGCCAGCAGCTTAGGGCTAGCGGGAATCTACGAGCAGTACTTC. This gives the protein CASSLGLAGIYEQYF. The full variable domain, with the rest looked up from reference TRBV7-2 and TRBJ2-7, is GAGVSQSPSNKVTEKGKDVELRCDPISGHTALYWYRQSLGQGLEFLIYFQGNSAPDKSGLPSDRFSAERTGGSVSTLTIQRTQQEDSAVYLCASSLGLAGIYEQYFGPGTRLTVT.

V and J are TRBV15 and TRBJ2-7; no clear D. Trimming removed 2 bases from V and 3 bases from J, with 5 bases in between. Germline loops: CDR1 LNHNV, CDR2 YYDKDF (reference sequence). The CDR3 spans 12 residues. Here the CDR3 reads CATSRSDYEQYF. CDR3 nucleotides: TGTGCCACCAGCAGAAGTGACTACGAGCAGTACTTC.

The V call is TRBV7-8, the J call TRBJ1-2; D remains unclear. Per germline, CDR1 SGHVS and CDR2 FQNEAQ. This CDR3 has 15 amino acids. V was cut by 5 bases and J by 6 bases, with 19 bases left in between. CDR3: CASSTDVGFRNGYTF. The CDR3 coding sequence is TGTGCCAGCAGCACAGACGTCGGGTTTCGTAATGGCTACACCTTC.